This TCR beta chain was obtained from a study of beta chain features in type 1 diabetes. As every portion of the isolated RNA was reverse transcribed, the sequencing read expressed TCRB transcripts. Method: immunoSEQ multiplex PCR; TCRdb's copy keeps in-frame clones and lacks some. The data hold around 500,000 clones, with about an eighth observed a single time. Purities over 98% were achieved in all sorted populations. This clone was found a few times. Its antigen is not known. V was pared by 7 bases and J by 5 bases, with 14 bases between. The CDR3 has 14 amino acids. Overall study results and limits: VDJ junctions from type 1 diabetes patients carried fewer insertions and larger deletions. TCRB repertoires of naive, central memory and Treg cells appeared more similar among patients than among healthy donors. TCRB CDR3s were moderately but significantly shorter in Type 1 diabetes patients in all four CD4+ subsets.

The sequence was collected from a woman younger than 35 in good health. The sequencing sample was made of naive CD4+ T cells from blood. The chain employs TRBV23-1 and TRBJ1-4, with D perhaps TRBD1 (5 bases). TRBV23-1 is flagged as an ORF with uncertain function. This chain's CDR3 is CASTWTPVNEKLFF. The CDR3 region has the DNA TGCGCCAGCACTTGGACACCGGTCAATGAAAAACTGTTTTTT.